The 3 T cell receptor beta chains below come from one sample, sequenced in a study of cytomegalovirus exposure and HLA in healthy donors. Primers included in the PCR were 60 Vbeta and 13 Jbeta primers. Measured with immunoSEQ multiplex PCR; TCRdb has only the in-frame clones, and not every one. Of 150,000 to 200,000 clones detected, more than 70% appear once; the ten largest clones hold 0.26%. Sequencing used PBMCs. The receptor set was obtained from a boy younger than 18 in good health and CMV-seronegative.

This clone has only a few counts. The rearrangement uses TRBV5-5 and TRBJ1-1, with TRBD1 matching 7 bases. V dropped 2 bases and J dropped 5; count of bases not matched to a gene: 6. From germline, CDR1 is SGHKS and CDR2 YYEKEE (reference sequence). CDR3 length: 14 amino acids. This CDR3 reads CASSLNRGWTEAFF. CDR3 nucleotides: TGTGCCAGCAGCTTAAACAGGGGTTGGACTGAAGCTTTCTTT. The complete variable domain, with remaining parts taken from reference TRBV5-5 and TRBJ1-1, reads DAGVTQSPTHLIKTRGQQVTLRCSPISGHKSVSWYQQVLGQGPQFIFQYYEKEERGRGNFPDRFSARQFPNYSSELNVNALLLGDSALYLCASSLNRGWTEAFFGQGTRLTVV.

The rearrangement uses TRBV18 and TRBJ1-1; no clear D. The germline V gene has CDR1 KGHSH and CDR2 LQKENI. This CDR3 is 14 amino acids long. The ends were cut back, 3 bases at V and 1 base at J, with 9 bases in the middle. The CDR3 DNA follows: TGTGCCAGCTCACCCCTTCGAGGGAACACTGAAGCTTTCTTT. Translated, it gives CASSPLRGNTEAFF.

A remark on this clone: One junction end does not reproduce the germline sequence, and a read error may be involved. V and J are TRBV2 and TRBJ2-3, with 7 bases matching TRBD1. CDR1 is SNHLY, CDR2 FYNNEI, per germline. The CDR3 is 13 amino acids. CDR3 residues: CASSEDLTGSLLF. The CDR3 bases are TGTGCCAGCAGTGAAGATTTGACAGGGTCTCTCCTTTTT.